Detailed here is one T cell receptor (beta chain). Its antigen is undetermined. This entry belongs to a study of shared clonotypes between healthy human individuals. Study-level results: Estimated richness values were generally larger in naive subsets than in memory subsets. Donors were few, which limited the genetic and exposure-history diversity represented. Some clonotypes were shared by all four sorted-subset donors, while others were not shared. The non-shared ones had lower generation probabilities than the shared ones.

Produced via immunoSEQ multiplex PCR; TCRdb's table is partial and in-frame only. The table includes about 1.1 million clones, around 82% detected once. V shed 7 bases and J 0 bases; nucleotides not matched to a gene: 10. This CDR3 region has 15 residues. The germline CDR1 and CDR2 sequences are GTSNPN and SVGIG (reference sequence). Source material: memory CD4+ T cells from PBMCs. The subset here: CD45RA-negative fraction. The chain links TRBV30 to TRBJ2-5; 8 nucleotides line up with TRBD1. This TCR was recovered from a man between 18 and 29 years old in good health. Some clones in this sample may be carry-over from other donors' samples. In nucleotides, the CDR3 is TGTGCCTTATCCAGGGGACAGGCGAACCAAGAGACCCAGTACTTC. This translates into CALSRGQANQETQYF.